This T cell receptor beta chain appears in the sequencing data of a study of cytomegalovirus exposure and HLA in healthy donors. Germline-derived CDR1 and CDR2 are GTSNPN and SVGIG (reference sequence). This CDR3 is built from 12 residues. V was cut by 2 bases and J by 7 bases, with 9 bases left in between. Primers included in the PCR were 60 Vbeta and 13 Jbeta primers. Produced via immunoSEQ multiplex PCR; TCRdb's table is partial and in-frame only. The sample records approximately 160,000 clones, around 78% being singletons. V is TRBV30 and J is TRBJ2-1; D remains unclear. This TCR was recovered from a woman aged 40 to 50 in good health and CMV-seronegative. The sample taken for sequencing was PBMCs. CDR3 sequence reads: CAWSFGWNEQFF. The CDR3 nucleotides are TGTGCCTGGAGTTTCGGGTGGAATGAGCAGTTCTTC.